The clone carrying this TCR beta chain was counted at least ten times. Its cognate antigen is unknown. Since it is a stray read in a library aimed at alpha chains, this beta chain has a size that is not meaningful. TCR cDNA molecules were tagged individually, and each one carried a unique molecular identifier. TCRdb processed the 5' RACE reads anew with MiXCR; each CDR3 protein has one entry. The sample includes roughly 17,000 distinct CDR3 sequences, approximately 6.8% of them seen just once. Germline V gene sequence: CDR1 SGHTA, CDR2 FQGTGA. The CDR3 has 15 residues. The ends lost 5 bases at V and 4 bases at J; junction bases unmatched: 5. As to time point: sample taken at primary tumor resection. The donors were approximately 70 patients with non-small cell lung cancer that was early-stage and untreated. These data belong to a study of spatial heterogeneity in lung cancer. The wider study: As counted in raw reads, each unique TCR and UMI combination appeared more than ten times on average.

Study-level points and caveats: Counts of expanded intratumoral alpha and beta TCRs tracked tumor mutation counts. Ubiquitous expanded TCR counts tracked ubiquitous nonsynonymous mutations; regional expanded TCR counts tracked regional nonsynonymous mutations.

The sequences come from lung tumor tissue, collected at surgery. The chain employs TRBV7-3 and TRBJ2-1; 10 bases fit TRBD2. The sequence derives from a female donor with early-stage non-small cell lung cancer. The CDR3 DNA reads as TGTGCCAGCAGCCCTCTAGCGGGGGAATACAATGAGCAGTTCTTC. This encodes CASSPLAGEYNEQFF.